The 16 T cell receptor beta chains reported below all come from one sample, sequenced in a study of T-cell reconstitution after alpha-beta-depleted transplantation in children (dated by TCRdb to between 2015 and 2016). This sample's treatment or condition label indicates: allogeneic hematopoietic cell transplantation with graft depleted of TCRalphabeta T cells and CD19 B cells. The protocol used for the library was PCR. The sequencer was an Illumina HiSeq 2500. TCR libraries were prepared with molecular barcoding, using unique molecular identifiers to normalize TCRbeta repertoire quantification. The raw public reads went through TCRdb reprocessing: fastp at Q25, MiXCR clone calling, in-frame beta chains kept. Each entry merges the rows of one CDR3 protein and shows their most common DNA and genes. The sample table records hundreds of thousands of distinct CDR3 sequences; around 13% of these occur just once. 0.79% of the sample lies in the top ten.

The sample in question was PBMCs, obtained before TCRalphabeta/CD19-depleted stem cell transplant. These receptors all come from a girl under 10 years old with congenital amegakaryocytic thrombocytopenia, due to receive a stem cell transplant.

This clonotype turned up a few times. The J gene is TRBJ2-1, the V gene TRBV7-2, with D uncertain. V lost 4 bases, J lost 8 bases, and 15 bases lay in between. CDR3 length equals 14 residues. Per germline, CDR1 SGHTA and CDR2 FQGNSA. CDR3 in DNA: TGTGCCAGCAGCTCCTTGGACCAAGGAGATGAGCAGTTCTTC. Its translation is CASSSLDQGDEQFF.

This clonotype was detected ten times or more. The J gene is TRBJ2-1, the V gene TRBV29-1, with D unclear. The CDR3 is 15 residues long. The germline gives CDR1 SQVTM, CDR2 ANQGSEA. V lost 3 bases to trimming and J lost 7 bases, with 19 bases between them. The CDR3 nucleotides read TGCAGCGTTGATCATCGGAGCGTCTGGTCGAATGAGCAGTTCTTC. Translation gives CSVDHRSVWSNEQFF.

This clonotype was observed a handful of times. The chain has TRBV7-6 and TRBJ2-1, with 10 bases aligning to TRBD2. The junction had 7 bases not matched to a gene; V was cut back by 1 base and J by 10 bases. The germline V gene has CDR1 SGHVS and CDR2 FNYEAQ. This CDR3 is built from 15 residues. This CDR3 is CASSLEPAGGREQFF. CDR3 in DNA: TGTGCCAGCAGCTTAGAGCCAGCGGGAGGGCGGGAGCAGTTCTTC.

Comment on this clonotype: This may come from a read error, since a much larger clone is one base off. V gene TRBV20-1 combines with J gene TRBJ2-4; D ambiguous. Germline V gene data show CDR1 as DFQATT and CDR2 as SNEGSKA (reference sequence). The CDR3 extends over 12 amino acids. V lost 5 bases and J lost 7, with 12 bases in between. CDR3 protein: CSADSEWNIQYF. CDR3 DNA: TGCAGTGCTGACTCGGAGTGGAACATTCAGTACTTC.

This clonotype has only a few counts. The rearrangement links TRBV20-1 to TRBJ2-2, with D maybe TRBD1 (6 bases). The CDR3 length is 14 residues. Per germline, CDR1 DFQATT and CDR2 SNEGSKA (reference sequence). V lost 4 bases and J lost 5, with 14 bases in between. CDR3 sequence (DNA): TGCAGTGCTACAACAGGGCTAGTAACCGGGGAGCTGTTTTTT. Amino acid sequence: CSATTGLVTGELFF.

In its sample, this clonotype was seen many times. The gene calls are TRBV28 and TRBJ1-1; D is uncertain. Looked up from germline, CDR1 is MDHEN and CDR2 is SYDVKM. The CDR3 totals 12 residues. V was cut by 1 base and J by 6 bases, with 6 bases left in between. The CDR3: CASSLSSPEAFF. Written as DNA, the CDR3 is TGTGCCAGCAGTTTATCCTCCCCTGAAGCTTTCTTT.

The rearrangement links TRBV24-1 to TRBJ2-2; 7 positions match TRBD2. Germline V CDR1 and CDR2: KGHDR, SFDVKD. V trimming: 7 bases; J trimming: 2 bases; junction bases outside the gene matches: 12. This CDR3 spans 17 amino acids. The CDR3 DNA reads as TGTGCCACCAGCGGGGTTAAGACTAGCAGTAACACCGGGGAGCTGTTTTTT. Protein sequence: CATSGVKTSSNTGELFF.

This clonotype was found many times. Here the CDR3 reads CATSAQIAGWNEQYF. Here the CDR3 DNA reads TGTGCCACCAGCGCGCAGATAGCGGGCTGGAACGAGCAGTACTTC. The chain has TRBV15 and TRBJ2-7, with 7 bases identical to TRBD2. J gave up 5 bases and V 5 bases, and 12 bases lay outside the gene matches. In germline, CDR1 is LNHNV, CDR2 YYDKDF (reference sequence). CDR3 length equals 15 residues.

V is TRBV28 and J is TRBJ2-7; D possibly corresponds to TRBD1 (5 bases). The V end lost 5 bases, the J end lost 4 bases, and 18 bases lay between the germline ends. Germline CDR1 is MDHEN and CDR2 is SYDVKM. CDR3 length equals 15 residues. DNA for the CDR3: TGTGCCAGCAGTCCACTTACCTCCGCAGGGTACGAGCAGTACTTC. It translates to CASSPLTSAGYEQYF.

This clonotype was seen more than once but under ten times. The chain combines TRBV28 with TRBJ2-1; possible D gene TRBD1, 7 bases. V shed 5 bases and J shed 5 bases, with 16 bases lying between them. The CDR3 sequence is 15 residues long. Germline-derived CDR1 and CDR2 are MDHEN and SYDVKM. This CDR3 reads CASSEGGPGDNEQFF. In nucleotides, the CDR3 is TGTGCCAGCAGTGAAGGGGGCCCGGGGGACAATGAGCAGTTCTTC.

The chain couples TRBV7-8 to TRBJ1-1; D is ambiguous. CDR1 is SGHVS, CDR2 FQNEAQ, per germline. This CDR3 is built from 17 residues. The V end lost 4 bases, the J end lost 0 bases, and 18 bases lay between the germline ends. DNA for the CDR3: TGTGCCAGCAGCTATGAGGCCTTTTCCTCTATGAACACTGAAGCTTTCTTT. This encodes CASSYEAFSSMNTEAFF.

This clonotype was recorded many times. V usage is TRBV7-6 and J usage is TRBJ2-1, with no clear D. This CDR3 has 12 residues. V dropped 1 base and J dropped 9 bases, with 7 bases sitting between them. Germline CDR1 SGHVS, CDR2 FNYEAQ. The CDR3 spells CASSLEPGEQFF. The CDR3 bases are TGTGCCAGCAGCTTAGAACCCGGTGAGCAGTTCTTC.

V usage is TRBV20-1 and J usage is TRBJ2-1; 7 bases are a match to TRBD2. CDR1 is DFQATT and CDR2 is SNEGSKA in the germline V gene (reference sequence). This CDR3 region has 12 residues. Losses at the gene ends were 3 bases for V and 7 bases for J; bases not matched to a gene: 3. CDR3: CSARAGANEQFF. The CDR3, as DNA: TGCAGTGCTAGGGCGGGAGCGAATGAGCAGTTCTTC.

This clonotype was observed many times. The chain carries TRBV5-1 and TRBJ2-4; D call uncertain. CDR1 is SGHRS and CDR2 is YFSETQ in the germline V gene. The CDR3 is 14 amino acids. Trimming left V 0 bases short and J 4 bases short, with 8 bases between. The CDR3 DNA reads TGCGCCAGCAGCTTGGGTGCAGCTAAAAACATTCAGTACTTC. Protein product: CASSLGAAKNIQYF.

The chain is built from TRBV20-1 and TRBJ2-2; D may be TRBD2 (5 bases). The CDR3 runs 16 residues. Germline CDR1 is DFQATT and CDR2 is SNEGSKA (reference sequence). V gave up 0 bases and J gave up 2 bases, with 13 bases separating them. The CDR3 here is CSARDLSGANTGELFF. In DNA form, the CDR3 reads TGCAGTGCTAGAGATTTAAGCGGAGCTAACACCGGGGAGCTGTTTTTT.

The gene calls are TRBV7-8 and TRBJ2-7; 7 bases match TRBD1. V lost 1 base and J lost 2; bases outside the gene matches: 5. The CDR3 is made up of 15 amino acids. Germline values: CDR1 SGHVS, CDR2 FQNEAQ. CDR3 sequence (DNA): TGTGCCAGCAGCTTAGTTAGAGGGGGCACCTACGAGCAGTACTTC. Translation: CASSLVRGGTYEQYF.